The present T cell receptor (beta chain) was sequenced within a study of a mutant IDH1 vaccine in newly diagnosed glioma. Across the whole study: The treated population exhibited a male proportion of about 62%, a female proportion of 37.5%, and a mean age of 40.4 years. Most had both radiotherapy and temozolomide beforehand; others had only one.

Study-level findings and limits: Seemingly, pseudoprogression had no relation to changes in the top peripheral T cell clonotypes. Among all patients, vaccine-induced immune responses occurred in around 95%.

Sequenced by immunoSEQ multiplex PCR; TCRdb stores in-frame clones only, minus some. The sample lists approximately 67,000 clones; 80% to 90% were seen once. Documented time point: baseline, week 1 (first vaccination visit). Regarding treatment: pre-vaccination baseline after standard-of-care therapy. Germline CDR1 reads LGHNT; CDR2 reads FRNRAP. The CDR3 length is 11 residues. With 5 bases removed from V and 6 bases from J, the gap between germline ends came to 6 bases. Comment on this clone: Antigen unknown.

The chain links TRBV12-5 to TRBJ2-3, with D possibly TRBD1 on 5 matching bases. The source was peripheral blood mononuclear cells (PBMCs), collected from a glioma patient treated with radiotherapy, temozolomide or both. This clonotype originated in a woman in her late teens or twenties with glioma. Some clones in this sample may be carry-over from other donors' samples. CDR3 in DNA: TGTGCTAGTGGTCCAGGGGATACGCAGTATTTT. Translation: CASGPGDTQYF.